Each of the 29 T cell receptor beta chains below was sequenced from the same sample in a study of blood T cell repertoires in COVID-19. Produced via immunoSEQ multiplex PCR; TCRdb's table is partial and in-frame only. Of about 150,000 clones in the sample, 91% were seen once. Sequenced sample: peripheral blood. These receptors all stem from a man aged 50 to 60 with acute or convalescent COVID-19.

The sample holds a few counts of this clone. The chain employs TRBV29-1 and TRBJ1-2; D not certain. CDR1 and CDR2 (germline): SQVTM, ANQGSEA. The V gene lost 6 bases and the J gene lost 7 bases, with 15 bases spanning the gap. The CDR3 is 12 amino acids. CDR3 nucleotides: TGCAGCGTACCTACGGGATTCGGTGGCTACACCTTC. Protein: CSVPTGFGGYTF.

The CDR3 nucleotides are TGTGCCAGCAGCCGGACGGGGACAGGGACGAGCGAGCAGTACTTC. It specifies CASSRTGTGTSEQYF. This chain uses TRBV7-2 with TRBJ2-7; TRBD1 aligns across 9 bases. CDR1 is SGHTA and CDR2 is FQGNSA in the germline V gene. This CDR3 spans 15 amino acids. J gave up 6 bases and V 5 bases, and 11 bases lay outside the gene matches.

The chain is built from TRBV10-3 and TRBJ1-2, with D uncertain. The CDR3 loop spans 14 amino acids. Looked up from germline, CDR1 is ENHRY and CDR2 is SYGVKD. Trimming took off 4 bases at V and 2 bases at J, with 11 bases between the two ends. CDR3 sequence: CAISGQTINYGYTF. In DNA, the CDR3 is TGTGCCATCAGTGGACAAACAATCAACTATGGCTACACCTTC.

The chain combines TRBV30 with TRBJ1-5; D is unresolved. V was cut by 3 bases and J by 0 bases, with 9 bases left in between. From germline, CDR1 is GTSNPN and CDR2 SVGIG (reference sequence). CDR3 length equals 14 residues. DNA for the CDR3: TGTGCCTGGAGCAAGAGTAATAGCAATCAGCCCCAGCATTTT. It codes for CAWSKSNSNQPQHF.

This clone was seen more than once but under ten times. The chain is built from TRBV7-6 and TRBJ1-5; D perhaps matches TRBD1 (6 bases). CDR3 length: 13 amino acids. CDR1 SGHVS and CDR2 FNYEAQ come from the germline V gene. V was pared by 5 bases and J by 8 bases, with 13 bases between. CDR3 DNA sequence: TGTGCCAGCAGCCAAGGACAGAACAAGCCCCAGCATTTT. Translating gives CASSQGQNKPQHF.

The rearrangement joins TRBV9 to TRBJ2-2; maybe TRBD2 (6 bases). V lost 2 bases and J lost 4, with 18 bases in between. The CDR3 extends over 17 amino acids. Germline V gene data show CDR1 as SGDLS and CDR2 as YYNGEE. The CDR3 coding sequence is TGTGCCAGCAGCGTGAAGGGTGCGGGGACGCTCACCGGGGAGCTGTTTTTT. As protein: CASSVKGAGTLTGELFF.

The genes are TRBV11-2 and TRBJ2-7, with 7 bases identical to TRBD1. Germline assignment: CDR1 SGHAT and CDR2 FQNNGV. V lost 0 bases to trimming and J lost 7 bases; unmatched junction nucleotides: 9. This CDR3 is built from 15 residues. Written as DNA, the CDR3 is TGTGCCAGCAGCTTAGATCAAGCAGGGGGTAGGGAGCAGTACGTC. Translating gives CASSLDQAGGREQYV.

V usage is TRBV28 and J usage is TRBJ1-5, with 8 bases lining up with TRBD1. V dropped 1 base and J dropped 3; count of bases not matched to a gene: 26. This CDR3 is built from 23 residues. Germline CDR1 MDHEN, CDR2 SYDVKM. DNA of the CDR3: TGTGCCAGCAGTTTATCCCCACGCCCGGGACAGGTTCTGTGGGGCACCCTCAATCAGCCCCAGCATTTT. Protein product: CASSLSPRPGQVLWGTLNQPQHF.

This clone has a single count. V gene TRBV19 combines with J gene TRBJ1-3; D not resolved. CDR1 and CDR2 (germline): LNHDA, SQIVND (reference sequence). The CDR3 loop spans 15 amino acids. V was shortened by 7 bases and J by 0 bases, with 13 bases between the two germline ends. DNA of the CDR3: TGTGCCAGTACAAAAACTCCTGTCTCTGGAAACACCATATATTTT. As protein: CASTKTPVSGNTIYF.

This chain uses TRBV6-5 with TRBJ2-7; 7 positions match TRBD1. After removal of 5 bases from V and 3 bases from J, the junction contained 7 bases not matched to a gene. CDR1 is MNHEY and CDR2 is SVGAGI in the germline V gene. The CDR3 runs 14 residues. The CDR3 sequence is CASSNRGTDYEQYV. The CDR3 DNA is TGTGCCAGCAGTAACAGGGGTACGGACTACGAGCAGTACGTC.

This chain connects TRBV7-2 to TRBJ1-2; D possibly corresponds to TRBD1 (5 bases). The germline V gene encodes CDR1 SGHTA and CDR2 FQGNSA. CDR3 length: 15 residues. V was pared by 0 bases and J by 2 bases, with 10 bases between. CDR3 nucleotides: TGTGCCAGCAGCTTAGCTGCAGGGTCAAACTATGGCTACACCTTC. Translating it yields CASSLAAGSNYGYTF.

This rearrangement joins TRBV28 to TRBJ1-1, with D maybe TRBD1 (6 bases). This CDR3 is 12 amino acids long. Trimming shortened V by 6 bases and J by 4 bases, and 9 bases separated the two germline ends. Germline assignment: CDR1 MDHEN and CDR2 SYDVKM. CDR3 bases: TGTGCCAGCAGGAAACAGGGCACTGAAGCTTTCTTT. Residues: CASRKQGTEAFF.

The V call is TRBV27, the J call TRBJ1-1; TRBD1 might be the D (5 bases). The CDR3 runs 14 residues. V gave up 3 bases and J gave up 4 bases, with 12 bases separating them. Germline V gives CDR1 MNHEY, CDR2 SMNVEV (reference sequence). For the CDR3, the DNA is TGTGCCAGCAGTTTCAAGGGGCTCAGCACTGAAGCTTTCTTT. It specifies CASSFKGLSTEAFF.

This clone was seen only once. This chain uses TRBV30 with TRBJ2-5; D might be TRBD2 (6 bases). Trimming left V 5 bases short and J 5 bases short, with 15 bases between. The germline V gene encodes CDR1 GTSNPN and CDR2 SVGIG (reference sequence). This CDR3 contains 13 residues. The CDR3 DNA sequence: TGTGCCTGGGGCGCTACTAGCACGGAGACCCAGTACTTC. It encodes CAWGATSTETQYF.

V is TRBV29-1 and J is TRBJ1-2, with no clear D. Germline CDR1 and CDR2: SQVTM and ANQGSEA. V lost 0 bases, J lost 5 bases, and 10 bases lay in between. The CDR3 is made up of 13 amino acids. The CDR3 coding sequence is TGCAGCGTTGAAGAGTACAGCCTGTATGGCTACACCTTC. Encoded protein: CSVEEYSLYGYTF.

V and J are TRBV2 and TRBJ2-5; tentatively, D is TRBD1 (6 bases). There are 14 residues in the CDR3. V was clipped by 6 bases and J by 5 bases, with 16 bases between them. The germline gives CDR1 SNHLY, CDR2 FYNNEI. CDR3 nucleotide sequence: TGTGCCAGCAGAAATTGGGGGCCGACCGAGACCCAGTACTTC. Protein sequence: CASRNWGPTETQYF.

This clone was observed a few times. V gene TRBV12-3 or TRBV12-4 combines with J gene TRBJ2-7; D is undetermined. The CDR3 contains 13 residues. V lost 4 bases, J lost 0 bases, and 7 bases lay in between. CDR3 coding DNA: TGTGCCAGCAGTTCCCCGGGCTCCTACGAGCAGTACTTC. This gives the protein CASSSPGSYEQYF.

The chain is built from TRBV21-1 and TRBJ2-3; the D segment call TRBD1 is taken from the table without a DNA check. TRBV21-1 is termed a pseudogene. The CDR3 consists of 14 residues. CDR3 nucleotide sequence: TGTGCCAGCAGCAAAGCCGACAACACAGATACGCAGTATTTT. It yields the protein CASSKADNTDTQYF.

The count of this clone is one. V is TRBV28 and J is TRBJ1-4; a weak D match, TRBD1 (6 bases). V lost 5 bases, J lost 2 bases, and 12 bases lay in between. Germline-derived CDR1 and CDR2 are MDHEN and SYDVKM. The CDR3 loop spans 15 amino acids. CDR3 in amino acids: CASSAGTMTNEKLFF. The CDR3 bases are TGTGCCAGCAGTGCAGGGACAATGACTAATGAAAAACTGTTTTTT.

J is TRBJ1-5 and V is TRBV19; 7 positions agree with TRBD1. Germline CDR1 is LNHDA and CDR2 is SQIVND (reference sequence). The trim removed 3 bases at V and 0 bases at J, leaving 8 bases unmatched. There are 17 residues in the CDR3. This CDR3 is CASSIRDSSFSNQPQHF. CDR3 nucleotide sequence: TGTGCCAGTAGTATTCGGGACAGCAGTTTTAGCAATCAGCCCCAGCATTTT.

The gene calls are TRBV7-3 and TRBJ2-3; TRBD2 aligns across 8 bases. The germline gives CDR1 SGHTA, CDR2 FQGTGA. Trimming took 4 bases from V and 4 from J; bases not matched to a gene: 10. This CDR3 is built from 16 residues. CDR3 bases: TGTGCCAGCAGCTCCAACCAGGTAGCGGGATCAGATACGCAGTATTTT. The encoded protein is CASSSNQVAGSDTQYF.

CDR3 loop: CASSQERSTPRTQYF. The CDR3 coding sequence is TGCGCCAGCAGCCAAGAGAGGTCTACCCCGCGAACGCAGTATTTT. V is TRBV4-3 and J is TRBJ2-3; D remains unclear. The CDR3 totals 15 residues. Germline V gene sequence: CDR1 LGHNA, CDR2 YSLEER. Trimming stripped 0 bases from V and 9 bases from J, with 16 bases between.

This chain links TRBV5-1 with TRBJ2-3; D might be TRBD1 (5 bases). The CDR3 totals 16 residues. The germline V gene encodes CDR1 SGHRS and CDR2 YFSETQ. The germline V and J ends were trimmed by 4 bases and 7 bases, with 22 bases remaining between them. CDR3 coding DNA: TGCGCCAGCAGCCTAGTAGGGCAGGGTGTGGTAAATACGCAGTATTTT. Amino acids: CASSLVGQGVVNTQYF.

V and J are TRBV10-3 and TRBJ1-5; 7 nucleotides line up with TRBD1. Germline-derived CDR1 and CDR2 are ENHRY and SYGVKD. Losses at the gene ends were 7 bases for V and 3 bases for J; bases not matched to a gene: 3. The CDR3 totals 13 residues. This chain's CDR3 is CAITGQINQPQHF. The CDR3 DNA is TGTGCCATCACGGGACAGATCAATCAGCCCCAGCATTTT.

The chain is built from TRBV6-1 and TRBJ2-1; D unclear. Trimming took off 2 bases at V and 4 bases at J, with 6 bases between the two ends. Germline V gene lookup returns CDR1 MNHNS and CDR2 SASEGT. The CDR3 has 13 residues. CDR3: CASSENKYNEQFF. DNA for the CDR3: TGTGCCAGCAGTGAAAACAAATACAATGAGCAGTTCTTC.

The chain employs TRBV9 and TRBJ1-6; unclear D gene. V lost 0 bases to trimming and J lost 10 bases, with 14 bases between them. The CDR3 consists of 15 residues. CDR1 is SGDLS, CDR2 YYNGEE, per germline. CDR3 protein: CASSVDALARSPLHF. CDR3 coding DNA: TGTGCCAGCAGCGTAGATGCTCTAGCACGGTCACCCCTCCACTTT.

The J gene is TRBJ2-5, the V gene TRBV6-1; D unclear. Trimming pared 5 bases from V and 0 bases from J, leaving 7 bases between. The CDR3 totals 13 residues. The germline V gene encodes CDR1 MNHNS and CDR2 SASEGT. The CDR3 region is CASSWAYQETQYF. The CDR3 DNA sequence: TGTGCCAGCAGTTGGGCGTACCAAGAGACCCAGTACTTC.

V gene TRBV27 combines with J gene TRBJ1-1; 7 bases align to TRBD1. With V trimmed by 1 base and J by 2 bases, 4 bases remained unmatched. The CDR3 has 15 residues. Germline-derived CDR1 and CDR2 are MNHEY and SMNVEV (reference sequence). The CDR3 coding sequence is TGTGCCAGCAGTTTATGGGCAGGGGGAAACACTGAAGCTTTCTTT. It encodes CASSLWAGGNTEAFF.

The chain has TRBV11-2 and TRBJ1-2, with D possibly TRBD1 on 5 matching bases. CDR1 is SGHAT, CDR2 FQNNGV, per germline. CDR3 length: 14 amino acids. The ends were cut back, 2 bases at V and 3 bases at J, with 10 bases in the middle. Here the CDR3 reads CASSLTGSYYGYTF. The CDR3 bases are TGTGCCAGCAGCTTAACAGGATCCTACTATGGCTACACCTTC.